The 3 T cell receptor beta chains below come from one sample, sequenced in a study of response to subunit inactivated influenza vaccine. TCRdb itself ran the RT-PCR reads through MiXCR, one entry per CDR3 protein. This table holds 450,000 to 500,000 distinct CDR3 sequences, roughly 9.8% found once. The sample was PBMCs from blood, taken more than 35 days after vaccination. Every receptor here comes from a man between 45 and 60 years old who received an inactivated influenza vaccine.

This clonotype has more than one count but fewer than ten. The genes are TRBV11-1 and TRBJ2-7; a possible D gene is TRBD1 (6 bases). The germline V and J ends were trimmed by 4 bases and 1 base, with 11 bases remaining between them. The CDR3 contains 14 residues. Germline V gene sequence: CDR1 SGHAT, CDR2 FQDESV (reference sequence). CDR3 amino acids: CASSSGTYSYEQYF. DNA for the CDR3: TGTGCCAGCAGCTCCGGGACATATTCCTACGAGCAGTACTTC.

The table lists this clonotype with many counts. This chain connects TRBV4-1 to TRBJ1-5; no clear D. This CDR3 contains 14 residues. Germline V gene lookup returns CDR1 MGHRA and CDR2 YSYEKL. With 1 base removed from V and 7 bases from J, the gap between germline ends came to 11 bases. CDR3: CASSQAFSTQPQHF. CDR3 coding DNA: TGCGCCAGCAGCCAAGCCTTTAGTACCCAGCCCCAGCATTTT.

The chain has TRBV5-1 and TRBJ2-3, with D uncertain. Trimming removed 1 base from V and 2 bases from J, with 11 bases in between. CDR1 is SGHRS and CDR2 is YFSETQ in the germline V gene. This CDR3 region has 15 residues. CDR3 nucleotides: TGCGCCAGCAGCTTGCGAAACTCAGCCACAGATACGCAGTATTTT. It yields the protein CASSLRNSATDTQYF.